This TCR beta chain was sequenced for a study of T cell changes during pregnancy in multiple sclerosis. Germline lookup yields CDR1 MNHEY and CDR2 SVGAGI. This CDR3 region has 12 residues. V was trimmed by 6 bases and J by 2 bases, leaving 7 bases between them. The protocol was immunoSEQ multiplex PCR, while the TCRdb copy is restricted to in-frame clones and leaves out a portion. The sample yields around 70,000 clones, 80% to 95% seen once. The chain carries TRBV6-5 and TRBJ1-2; D perhaps matches TRBD1 (5 bases). This TCR was sampled from a female donor with multiple sclerosis, enrolled in a pregnancy study. Sequenced material: peripheral blood, taken in the second trimester of pregnancy. CDR3 sequence reads: CASRGGNYGYTF. The CDR3, as DNA: TGTGCCAGCAGGGGGGGAAACTATGGCTACACCTTC.